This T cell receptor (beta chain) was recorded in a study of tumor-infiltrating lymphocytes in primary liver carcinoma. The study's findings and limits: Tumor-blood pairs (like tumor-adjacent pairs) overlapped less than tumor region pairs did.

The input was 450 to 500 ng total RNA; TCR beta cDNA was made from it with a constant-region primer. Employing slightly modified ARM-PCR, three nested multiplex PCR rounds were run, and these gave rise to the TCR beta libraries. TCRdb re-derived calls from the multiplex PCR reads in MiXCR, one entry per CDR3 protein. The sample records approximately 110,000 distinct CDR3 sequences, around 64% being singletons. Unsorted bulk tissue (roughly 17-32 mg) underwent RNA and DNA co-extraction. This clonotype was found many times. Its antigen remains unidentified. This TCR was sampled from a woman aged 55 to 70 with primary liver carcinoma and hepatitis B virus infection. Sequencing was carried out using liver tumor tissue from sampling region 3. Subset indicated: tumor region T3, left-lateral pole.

The CDR3 sequence is CASSLDLIVWYNEQFF. The CDR3 DNA reads TGTGCCAGCAGCTTAGATTTGATTGTGTGGTACAATGAGCAGTTCTTC. The chain recombines TRBV11-2 with TRBJ2-1, with D uncertain. CDR1 is SGHAT and CDR2 is FQNNGV in the germline V gene. V dropped 0 bases and J dropped 4 bases, with 13 bases sitting between them. This CDR3 region has 16 residues.